These 30 T cell receptor beta chains originate from one sample sequenced in a study of long-term antiretroviral therapy in people with HIV. Samples were assayed with immunoSEQ v3.0 at survey level. Libraries were prepared by immunoSEQ multiplex PCR; TCRdb keeps only in-frame clonotypes and omits some of them. In the table there are some 16,000 clones, roughly 90% of which are singletons. This specimen consisted of unsorted PBMCs, obtained 0.7 years before starting antiretroviral therapy. These receptors originate from a man in his forties or fifties with HIV.

The rearrangement uses TRBV4-2 and TRBJ2-7; 11 nucleotides line up with TRBD1. The germline V gene has CDR1 LGHNA and CDR2 YNFKEQ. The CDR3 is made up of 15 amino acids. J lost 6 bases, V lost 6 bases, and 10 bases had no gene match. This CDR3 is CASSLTGTGGVEQYF. CDR3 DNA: TGTGCCAGCAGTCTCACTGGGACAGGGGGTGTCGAGCAGTACTTC.

The V call is TRBV4-3, the J call TRBJ2-2; 11 bases match TRBD2. This CDR3 has 17 residues. The V gene end was trimmed by 0 bases and the J gene end by 5 bases; junction bases not matched to a gene: 5. CDR1 LGHNA and CDR2 YSLEER come from the germline V gene. CDR3 loop: CASSQEKLAGETGELFF. In nucleotides, the CDR3 is TGCGCCAGCAGCCAAGAAAAACTAGCGGGGGAGACCGGGGAGCTGTTTTTT.

This clone was found once. V is TRBV5-1 and J is TRBJ2-1, with TRBD1 identical over 7 bases. Germline lookup yields CDR1 SGHRS and CDR2 YFSETQ. The ends lost 2 bases at V and 4 bases at J; junction bases unmatched: 6. The CDR3 sequence is 15 residues long. The CDR3 is CASSFSGTEYNEQFF. The CDR3 coding sequence is TGCGCCAGCAGCTTTTCCGGGACAGAATACAATGAGCAGTTCTTC.

The chain links TRBV6-6 to TRBJ2-7; maybe TRBD2 (5 bases). Trimming pared 2 bases from V and 4 bases from J, leaving 9 bases between. The CDR3 is 13 amino acids. Looked up from germline, CDR1 is MNHNY and CDR2 is SVGAGI (reference sequence). The CDR3 here is CASSYGESYEQYF. The CDR3 nucleotides are TGTGCCAGCAGTTACGGGGAGTCTTACGAGCAGTACTTC.

This chain uses TRBV27 with TRBJ2-7; possibly TRBD1 for D (5 bases). Germline lookup yields CDR1 MNHEY and CDR2 SMNVEV (reference sequence). The CDR3 contains 14 residues. Trimming cost V 3 bases and J 5 bases, with 14 bases left between them. For the CDR3, the DNA is TGTGCCAGCAGTTTGTCAGGGTTTAGTCACGAGCAGTACTTC. Protein sequence: CASSLSGFSHEQYF.

J is TRBJ2-3 and V is TRBV6-1; D unresolved. Deletions cut 3 bases from V and 2 bases from J, with 15 bases between. This CDR3 region has 16 residues. Germline V gene lookup returns CDR1 MNHNS and CDR2 SASEGT. CDR3 region: CASSDLSHGVTDTQYF. Written as DNA, the CDR3 is TGTGCCAGCAGTGACCTCTCCCATGGGGTCACAGATACGCAGTATTTT.

The chain is built from TRBV5-1 and TRBJ2-5; no clear D gene. The CDR3 runs to 14 residues. Trimming pared 1 base from V and 4 bases from J, leaving 11 bases between. The germline gives CDR1 SGHRS, CDR2 YFSETQ. CDR3 region: CASSLTAMAETQYF. The CDR3 DNA reads as TGCGCCAGCAGCTTGACGGCTATGGCAGAGACCCAGTACTTC.

The chain couples TRBV19 to TRBJ2-1, with 7 bases fitting TRBD1. J lost 9 bases, V lost 4 bases, and 15 bases had no gene match. Germline CDR1 reads LNHDA; CDR2 reads SQIVND (reference sequence). The CDR3 spans 16 residues. CDR3 sequence (DNA): TGTGCCAGTAGTACTCCTCCGGGACAGTTTTCTGGTGAGCAGTTCTTC. Amino acid sequence: CASSTPPGQFSGEQFF.

This chain connects TRBV29-1 to TRBJ2-7, with TRBD1 matching over 9 bases. The CDR3 contains 14 residues. V dropped 5 bases and J dropped 0; count of bases not matched to a gene: 5. Germline CDR1 and CDR2: SQVTM and ANQGSEA. The CDR3 region has the DNA TGCAGCGTTTGCGACAGGGGGGTCTCCTACGAGCAGTACTTC. Translated: CSVCDRGVSYEQYF.

The J gene is TRBJ1-1, the V gene TRBV5-4, with D hard to call. Trimming cost V 0 bases and J 4 bases, with 7 bases left between them. This CDR3 is 13 amino acids long. Per germline, CDR1 SGHNT and CDR2 YYREEE (reference sequence). Here the CDR3 reads CASSLERATEAFF. CDR3 in DNA: TGTGCCAGCAGCTTGGAACGGGCCACTGAAGCTTTCTTT.

The chain couples TRBV30 to TRBJ1-5, with TRBD1 identical over 8 bases. This CDR3 is built from 14 residues. The trim removed 7 bases at V and 0 bases at J, leaving 5 bases unmatched. Germline assignment: CDR1 GTSNPN and CDR2 SVGIG (reference sequence). As DNA, the CDR3 is TGTGCCTCGGGACAGGAGAATAGCAATCAGCCCCAGCATTTT. It encodes CASGQENSNQPQHF.

J is TRBJ1-1 and V is TRBV5-1; D uncertain. The CDR3 has 13 amino acids. Germline V CDR1 and CDR2: SGHRS, YFSETQ. V lost 4 bases and J lost 3, with 10 bases in between. The CDR3 sequence is CASSGDLDTEAFF. CDR3 in DNA: TGCGCCAGCAGCGGAGACTTGGACACTGAAGCTTTCTTT.

The rearrangement uses TRBV4-3 and TRBJ2-2; D unclear. CDR1 and CDR2 (germline): LGHNA, YSLEER. The V gene lost 1 base and the J gene lost 6 bases, with 12 bases spanning the gap. The CDR3 sequence is 15 residues long. The CDR3 spells CASSQVVRLSGELFF. In DNA, the CDR3 is TGCGCCAGCAGCCAAGTGGTGCGCTTGTCCGGGGAGCTGTTTTTT.

The chain combines TRBV10-3 with TRBJ1-5; perhaps TRBD1 as D (6 bases). The germline CDR1 and CDR2 sequences are ENHRY and SYGVKD. V was trimmed by 4 bases and J by 6 bases, leaving 22 bases between them. The length of the CDR3 is 17 residues. The CDR3 loop reads CAISGGSGTTKGQPQHF. CDR3 nucleotide sequence: TGTGCCATCAGTGGCGGATCCGGGACAACAAAGGGTCAGCCCCAGCATTTT.

The V call is TRBV18, the J call TRBJ1-1; D not resolved. Germline V gene lookup returns CDR1 KGHSH and CDR2 LQKENI. The CDR3 loop spans 13 amino acids. With 3 bases removed from V and 6 bases from J, the gap between germline ends came to 11 bases. The CDR3 here is CASSPPDGPEAFF. CDR3 DNA sequence: TGTGCCAGCTCACCGCCTGACGGCCCTGAAGCTTTCTTT.

The rearrangement links TRBV18 to TRBJ2-5, with D maybe TRBD1 (6 bases). Between the trimmed V and J ends, which lost 8 bases and 1 base, there was a span of 14 bases. The CDR3 contains 14 residues. CDR1 and CDR2 (germline): KGHSH, LQKENI. The CDR3 DNA sequence: TGTGCCAGCGCACAGGGTTGGAGCCAAGAGACCCAGTACTTC. Its translation is CASAQGWSQETQYF.

The chain couples TRBV29-1 to TRBJ1-4, with 8 bases that match TRBD1. CDR1 SQVTM and CDR2 ANQGSEA come from the germline V gene. The CDR3 length is 15 residues. V was clipped by 4 bases and J by 7 bases; unmatched bases: 11. The CDR3: CSVVRSGGPGEKLFF. DNA for the CDR3: TGCAGCGTTGTACGTTCAGGGGGCCCGGGTGAAAAACTGTTTTTT.

This clone has only a few counts. As DNA, the CDR3 is TGTGCCAGCAGTGCAGGGCTCGGCTATGGCTACACCTTC. Translated, it gives CASSAGLGYGYTF. The chain employs TRBV27 and TRBJ1-2, with TRBD1 as a possible D gene (5 bases). The CDR3 length is 13 residues. CDR1 and CDR2 (germline): MNHEY, SMNVEV (reference sequence). V lost 5 bases, J lost 4 bases, and 11 bases lay in between.

V gene TRBV5-1 combines with J gene TRBJ2-7; the match to TRBD2 covers 9 bases. Germline CDR1 reads SGHRS; CDR2 reads YFSETQ. The CDR3 has 13 residues. Trimming took 4 bases from V and 9 from J; bases not matched to a gene: 8. The CDR3 DNA is TGCGCCAGCAGCCCTGAGGAGCGGGGGGCGCAGTACTTC. Translating gives CASSPEERGAQYF.

V is TRBV19 and J is TRBJ1-5; no clear D. Trimming took 5 bases from V and 8 from J, leaving 16 bases between them. From germline, CDR1 is LNHDA and CDR2 SQIVND (reference sequence). This CDR3 has 14 residues. The DNA for the CDR3 is TGTGCCAGTAGTTCCCGAATCGACCGAGAGCCCCAGCATTTT. Residues: CASSSRIDREPQHF. The whole variable domain, remainder taken from reference TRBV19 and TRBJ1-5, is DGGITQSPKYLFRKEGQNVTLSCEQNLNHDAMYWYRQDPGQGLRLIYYSQIVNDFQKGDIAEGYSVSREKKESFPLTVTSAQKNPTAFYLCASSSRIDREPQHFGDGTRLSIL.

The V and J genes are TRBV7-2 and TRBJ2-7; D is undetermined. Germline CDR1 and CDR2: SGHTA and FQGNSA. The CDR3 consists of 14 residues. Between the trimmed V and J ends, which lost 5 bases and 5 bases, there was a span of 16 bases. CDR3 sequence reads: CASSPTGPLHEQYF. Written as DNA, the CDR3 is TGTGCCAGCAGCCCCACGGGTCCTCTCCACGAGCAGTACTTC.

The V gene is TRBV5-1, the J gene TRBJ2-3, with TRBD2 as a possible D gene (5 bases). This CDR3 is built from 16 residues. In germline, CDR1 is SGHRS, CDR2 YFSETQ. The V gene lost 0 bases and the J gene lost 0 bases, with 11 bases spanning the gap. The CDR3 spells CASSLDAGFSTDTQYF. DNA for the CDR3: TGCGCCAGCAGCTTGGATGCGGGTTTTAGCACAGATACGCAGTATTTT. Variable domain in full (rest from reference TRBV5-1 and TRBJ2-3): KAGVTQTPRYLIKTRGQQVTLSCSPISGHRSVSWYQQTPGQGLQFLFEYFSETQRNKGNFPGRFSGRQFSNSRSEMNVSTLELGDSALYLCASSLDAGFSTDTQYFGPGTRLTVL.

This sequence joins TRBV5-1 and TRBJ2-7; tentative D call: TRBD2 (5 bases). CDR1 is SGHRS and CDR2 is YFSETQ in the germline V gene. With 4 bases removed from V and 0 bases from J, the gap between germline ends came to 14 bases. The CDR3 is made up of 15 amino acids. CDR3 bases: TGCGCCAGCAGCCCCTCCGGAGGCCGCTCCTACGAGCAGTACTTC. Protein product: CASSPSGGRSYEQYF.

This chain uses TRBV5-1 with TRBJ2-5, with no clear D. CDR3 size: 12 residues. With 7 bases removed from V and 1 base from J, the gap between germline ends came to 8 bases. Germline assignment: CDR1 SGHRS and CDR2 YFSETQ. In nucleotides, the CDR3 is TGCGCCAGCTCGATAATCCAAGAGACCCAGTACTTC. Protein product: CASSIIQETQYF.

This rearrangement joins TRBV7-9 to TRBJ1-2; 7 bases agree with TRBD1. The CDR3 runs to 15 residues. V lost 1 base and J lost 7; bases outside the gene matches: 9. Germline values: CDR1 SEHNR, CDR2 FQNEAQ (reference sequence). DNA of the CDR3: TGTGCCAGCAGCTTAGGGGACGACAGGGCTTTTGGCTACACCTTC. Protein sequence: CASSLGDDRAFGYTF.

This chain links TRBV29-1 with TRBJ2-1; TRBD1 matches 7 bases. This CDR3 is 17 amino acids long. Germline CDR1 SQVTM, CDR2 ANQGSEA. The V and J ends lost 0 bases and 3 bases, in that order; junction bases with no gene match: 11. CDR3 nucleotide sequence: TGCAGCGTTGAAGAAAACTCCCGACAGGGACGCTACAATGAGCAGTTCTTC. It translates to CSVEENSRQGRYNEQFF.

The rearrangement joins TRBV5-1 to TRBJ2-1; D remains ambiguous. The CDR3 has 13 amino acids. From germline, CDR1 is SGHRS and CDR2 YFSETQ. The germline V and J ends were trimmed by 1 base and 9 bases, with 11 bases remaining between them. CDR3 residues: CASSLSGPSEQFF. CDR3 DNA: TGCGCCAGCAGCTTGTCAGGCCCGAGTGAGCAGTTCTTC.

J is TRBJ1-1 and V is TRBV18, with D unresolved. Trimming took off 3 bases at V and 1 base at J, with 6 bases between the two ends. The length of the CDR3 is 13 residues. Germline V gene data show CDR1 as KGHSH and CDR2 as LQKENI. CDR3 sequence (DNA): TGTGCCAGCTCACCTGGACCGAACACTGAAGCTTTCTTT. It is translated as CASSPGPNTEAFF.

This clone appeared once. The chain couples TRBV5-1 to TRBJ2-1; 7 bases align to TRBD1. CDR3 size: 14 residues. Germline V gene sequence: CDR1 SGHRS, CDR2 YFSETQ. V gave up 3 bases and J gave up 10 bases; unmatched junction bases: 10. CDR3 nucleotides: TGCGCCAGCAGCTCCGGCCTCCCGGGACAGGAGCAGTTCTTC. Encoded protein: CASSSGLPGQEQFF. The full variable domain, rest sourced from reference TRBV5-1 and TRBJ2-1, is KAGVTQTPRYLIKTRGQQVTLSCSPISGHRSVSWYQQTPGQGLQFLFEYFSETQRNKGNFPGRFSGRQFSNSRSEMNVSTLELGDSALYLCASSSGLPGQEQFFGPGTRLTVL.

V and J are TRBV18 and TRBJ1-1, with 8 bases identical to TRBD1. The trim removed 7 bases at V and 4 bases at J, leaving 8 bases unmatched. CDR1 and CDR2 (germline): KGHSH, LQKENI. This CDR3 spans 14 amino acids. The CDR3 sequence is CASFGQGASTEAFF. CDR3 nucleotides: TGTGCCAGCTTCGGACAGGGTGCGTCCACTGAAGCTTTCTTT.